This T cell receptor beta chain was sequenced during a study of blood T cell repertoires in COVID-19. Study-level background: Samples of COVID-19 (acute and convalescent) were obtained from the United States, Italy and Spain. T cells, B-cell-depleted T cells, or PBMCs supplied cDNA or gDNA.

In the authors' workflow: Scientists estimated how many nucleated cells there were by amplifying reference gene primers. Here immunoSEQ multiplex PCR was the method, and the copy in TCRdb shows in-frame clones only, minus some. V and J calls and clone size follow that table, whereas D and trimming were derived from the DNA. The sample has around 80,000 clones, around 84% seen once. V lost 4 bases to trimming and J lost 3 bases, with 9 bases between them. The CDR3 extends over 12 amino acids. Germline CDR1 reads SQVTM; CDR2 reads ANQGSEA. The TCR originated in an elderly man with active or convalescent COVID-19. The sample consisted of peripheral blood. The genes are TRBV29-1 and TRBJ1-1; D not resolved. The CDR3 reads CSVAHIYTEAFF. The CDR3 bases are TGCAGCGTTGCCCACATTTACACTGAAGCTTTCTTT. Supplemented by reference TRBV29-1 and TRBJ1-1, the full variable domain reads SAVISQKPSRDICQRGTSLTIQCQVDSQVTMMFWYRQQPGQSLTLIATANQGSEATYESGFVIDKFPISRPNLTFSTLTVSNMSPEDSSIYLCSVAHIYTEAFFGQGTRLTVV.